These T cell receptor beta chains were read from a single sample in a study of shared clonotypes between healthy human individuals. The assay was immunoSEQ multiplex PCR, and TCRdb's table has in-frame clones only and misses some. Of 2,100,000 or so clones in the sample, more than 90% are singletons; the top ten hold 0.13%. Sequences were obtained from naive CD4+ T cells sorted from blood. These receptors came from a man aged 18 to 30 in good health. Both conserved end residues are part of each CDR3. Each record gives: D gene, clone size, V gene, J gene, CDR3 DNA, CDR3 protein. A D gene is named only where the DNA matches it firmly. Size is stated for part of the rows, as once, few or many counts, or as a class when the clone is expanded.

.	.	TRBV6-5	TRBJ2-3	TGTGCCAGCAGTGCATCAGATACGCAGTATTTT	CASSASDTQYF
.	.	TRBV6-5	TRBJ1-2	TGTGCCAGCAGTTACATAGCGGGGGGGAACTATGGCTACACCTTC	CASSYIAGGNYGYTF
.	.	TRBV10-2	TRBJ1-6	TGCGCCAGCAGTGAGTCATCCTCGACGGATATAGGTTCACCCCTCCACTTT	CASSESSSTDIGSPLHF
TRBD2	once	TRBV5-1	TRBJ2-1	TGCGCCAGCCAGAGGGGACTAGCGGGAGAGCAGTTCTTC	CASQRGLAGEQFF
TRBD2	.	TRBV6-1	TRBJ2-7	TGTGCCAGCAATAGCGGGAGGGCGGACTCCTACGAGCAGTACTTC	CASNSGRADSYEQYF
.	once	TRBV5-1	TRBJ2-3	TGCGCCAGCAGCTTGGTTTCCGGGAGCACAGATACGCAGTATTTT	CASSLVSGSTDTQYF
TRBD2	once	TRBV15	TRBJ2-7	TGTGCCACCAGCAGAGATAAAGCGGGAGCTCTCGAGCAGTACTTC	CATSRDKAGALEQYF
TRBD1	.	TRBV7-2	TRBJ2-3	TGTGCCAGCAGCTCAGGACAGGGTACAGATACGCAGTATTTT	CASSSGQGTDTQYF
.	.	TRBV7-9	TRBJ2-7	TGTGCCAGCAGCCCCCGGCACGGCTCCTACGAGCAGTACTTC	CASSPRHGSYEQYF
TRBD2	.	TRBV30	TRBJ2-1	TGTGCCTGGAGTGTCGACCCGGGGGGCAATGAGCAGTTCTTC	CAWSVDPGGNEQFF
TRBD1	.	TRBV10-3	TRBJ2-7	TGTGCCATCAGTAATGGACAGGGGTCAAAAAACGAGCAGTACTTC	CAISNGQGSKNEQYF
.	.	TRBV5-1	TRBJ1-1	TGCGCCAGCAGCCCGGAAGGTAGGGGGACTGAAGCTTTCTTT	CASSPEGRGTEAFF
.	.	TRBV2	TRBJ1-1	TGTGCCAGCACGGGGTATGGCACTGAAGCTTTCTTT	CASTGYGTEAFF
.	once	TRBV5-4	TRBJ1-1	TGTGCCAGCAGCTTGTGGGGGACGTATACTGAAGCTTTCTTT	CASSLWGTYTEAFF
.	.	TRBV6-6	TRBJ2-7	TGTGCCAGCAGTGACATTAGAAGTGGCTACGAGCAGTACTTC	CASSDIRSGYEQYF
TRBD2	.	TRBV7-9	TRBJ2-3	TGTGCCAGCAGGCGTCTTAGCGGGGGCACAGATACGCAGTATTTT	CASRRLSGGTDTQYF
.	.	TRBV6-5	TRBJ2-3	TGTGCCAGCAGTCACGGGGCTAAGGCTACGACTACGCAGTATTTT	CASSHGAKATTTQYF
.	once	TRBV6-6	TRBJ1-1	TGTGCCAGCAGTTACTCGACGCCCGTGAACACTGAAGCTTTCTTT	CASSYSTPVNTEAFF
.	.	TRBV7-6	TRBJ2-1	TGTGCCAGCAGCTTACCCCGGGGTGAGCAGTTCTTC	CASSLPRGEQFF
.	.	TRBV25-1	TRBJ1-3	TGTGCCAGCAGTGTCACAGGGCCTGGAAACACCATATATTTT	CASSVTGPGNTIYF
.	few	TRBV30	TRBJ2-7	TGTGCCTGGTGGGGACACGGTGGCTCCTACGAGCAGTACTTC	CAWWGHGGSYEQYF
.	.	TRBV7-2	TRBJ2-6	TGTGCCAGCAGCTTATCCGCCGGTTACTCTGGGGCCAACGTCCTGACTTTC	CASSLSAGYSGANVLTF
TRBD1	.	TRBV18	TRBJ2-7	TGTGCCAGCTCACGACCGGGACAGACTTACGAGCAGTACTTC	CASSRPGQTYEQYF
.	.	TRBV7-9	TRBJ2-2	TGTGCCAGCAGCGGCGTCCTCGGGGCGTCCGGGGAGCTGTTTTTT	CASSGVLGASGELFF
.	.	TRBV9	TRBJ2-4	TGTGCCAGCAGTGCCGGGGTTGGATTAAACATTCAGTACTTC	CASSAGVGLNIQYF
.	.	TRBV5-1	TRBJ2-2	TGCGCCAGCAGCTTAGAGGGTACCGGGGAGCTGTTTTTT	CASSLEGTGELFF
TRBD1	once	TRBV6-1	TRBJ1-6	TGTGCCAGCAGTGGGGACAGGGCCTCCTATAATTCACCCCTCCACTTT	CASSGDRASYNSPLHF
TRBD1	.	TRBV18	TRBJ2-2	TGTGCCAGCTCACCACAGGGGGCTAACACCGGGGAGCTGTTTTTT	CASSPQGANTGELFF
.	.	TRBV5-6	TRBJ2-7	TGTGCCAGCAGCTTGGCGACAGGCTGGCTGTTCTACGAGCAGTACTTC	CASSLATGWLFYEQYF
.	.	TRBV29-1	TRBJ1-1	TGCAGCGTTGAAGCGGGGAGGGGGTTCACTGAAGCTTTCTTT	CSVEAGRGFTEAFF
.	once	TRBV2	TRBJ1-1	TGTGCCAGCAGTGAACGAGGCGGTAAAGCTTTCTTT	CASSERGGKAFF
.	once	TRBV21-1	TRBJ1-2	TGTGCCAGCAGCAAAGAGGGGAGACACAGGGGGCGTGCTCCGCAAGCTAACTATGGCTACACCTTC	CASSKEGRHRGRAPQANYGYTF
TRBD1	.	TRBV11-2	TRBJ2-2	TGTGCCAGCATCCCGGGACAGGGGGCCGGTAACACCGGGGAGCTGTTTTTT	CASIPGQGAGNTGELFF
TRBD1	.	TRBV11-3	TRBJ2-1	TGTGCCAGCAGCCCGGGGACAGGGGAATCCAATGAGCAGTTCTTC	CASSPGTGESNEQFF
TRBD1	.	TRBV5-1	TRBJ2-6	TGCGCCAGCTGTACAGGGGTCGCCGGGGCCAACGTCCTGACTTTC	CASCTGVAGANVLTF
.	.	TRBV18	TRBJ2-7	TGTGCCAGCTCGCCTGGGATTTCGTACGAGCAGTACTTC	CASSPGISYEQYF
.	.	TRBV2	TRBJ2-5	TGTGCCAGCAGACAGGGAGGCGAGACCCAGTACTTC	CASRQGGETQYF
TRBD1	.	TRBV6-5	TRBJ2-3	TGTGCCAGCAGTCCACCGACAGGGACGCAGTATTTT	CASSPPTGTQYF
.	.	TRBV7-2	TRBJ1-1	TGTGCCAGCAGCACGAGGGTTAGTTACGAAGCTTTCTTT	CASSTRVSYEAFF
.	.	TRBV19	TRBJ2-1	TGTGCCAGTAGTGCAGGGGTGGGCTCCTACAATGAGCAGTTCTTC	CASSAGVGSYNEQFF
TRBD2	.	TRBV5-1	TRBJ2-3	TGCGCCAGCACCGGACTAGCCACCGGGGATACGCAGTATTTT	CASTGLATGDTQYF
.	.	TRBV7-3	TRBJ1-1	TGTGCCAGCAGCTTAACAGGGGTGAACACTGAAGCTTTCTTT	CASSLTGVNTEAFF
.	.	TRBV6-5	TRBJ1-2	TGTGCCAGCAGTTATGGGGCTAGGTATGGCTACACCTTC	CASSYGARYGYTF
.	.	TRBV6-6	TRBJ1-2	TGTGCCAGCAAACGCGAACCTAACTATGGCTACACCTTC	CASKREPNYGYTF
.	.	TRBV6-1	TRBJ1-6	TGTGCCAGCACTACAGGGAATTCACCCCTCCACTTT	CASTTGNSPLHF
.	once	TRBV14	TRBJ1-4	TGTGCCAGCAGCCAAGATCCGGGACCGAATGAAAAACTGTTTTTT	CASSQDPGPNEKLFF
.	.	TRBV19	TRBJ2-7	TGTGCCAGTACCCCCCGGCTGGGGGCCGAGCAGTACTTC	CASTPRLGAEQYF
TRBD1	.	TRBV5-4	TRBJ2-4	TGTGCCAGCAGCTTAGGGACAGGTAAAAACATTCAGTACTTC	CASSLGTGKNIQYF
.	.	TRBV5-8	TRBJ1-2	TGTGCCAGCAGCTTGGAAGGTCAGGGTCCGCTCGGCTACACCTTC	CASSLEGQGPLGYTF
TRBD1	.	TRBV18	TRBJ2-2	TGTGCCAGCTCACCCGGACAGGGAGTCACCGGGGAGCTGTTTTTT	CASSPGQGVTGELFF
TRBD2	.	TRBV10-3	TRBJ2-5	TGTGCCATCAGTGGACTAGCGGGGGGGATGGAGACCCAGTACTTC	CAISGLAGGMETQYF
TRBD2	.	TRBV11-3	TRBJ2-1	TGTGCCAGCAGCTTAGGAGCGGGAGAGAAGTTCTTC	CASSLGAGEKFF
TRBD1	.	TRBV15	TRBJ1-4	TGTGCCACCAGCAGAGAAGACAGGGGAGGTGAAAAACTGTTTTTT	CATSREDRGGEKLFF
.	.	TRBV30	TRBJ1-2	TGTGCCTGGAGGCAGGGAGGCACTAATGGCTACACCTTC	CAWRQGGTNGYTF